This entry lists 25 T cell receptor beta chains sequenced from one sample in a study of T cell changes during pregnancy in multiple sclerosis (dated by TCRdb to between 2018 and 2021). The library came from the immunoSEQ multiplex PCR assay. The immuneACCESS repertoire file appears here via TCRdb, limited to in-frame rearrangements. These files lack a portion of the clones; in checked studies, under half of the deficit traces to unresolved V genes, and the cause of the others is not known. A total of about 28,000 clones appear in this sample, 92% of them only once. The top ten hold 4.8% of the sample. This material consisted of peripheral blood, taken in the first trimester of pregnancy. The receptors shown here come from a female donor in good health, enrolled as a control in a pregnancy study.

The chain carries TRBV27 and TRBJ2-1; tentatively, D is TRBD2 (6 bases). Per the germline V gene, CDR1 is MNHEY and CDR2 is SMNVEV (reference sequence). The V end lost 4 bases, the J end lost 7 bases, and 14 bases lay between the germline ends. CDR3 size: 14 residues. DNA for the CDR3: TGTGCCAGCAGTTCGAGTCGGGGGTCTAATGAGCAGTTCTTC. It is translated as CASSSSRGSNEQFF.

This sequence joins TRBV2 and TRBJ1-4, with TRBD1 identical over 8 bases. Trimming removed 9 bases from V and 3 bases from J; junction bases left unmatched: 6. Germline-derived CDR1 and CDR2 are SNHLY and FYNNEI. The CDR3 is made up of 14 amino acids. The CDR3 is CARGTGRANEKLFF. The DNA for the CDR3 is TGTGCCAGAGGGACAGGCCGGGCTAATGAAAAACTGTTTTTT.

The chain uses TRBV9 and TRBJ2-1; possible D gene TRBD1, 6 bases. CDR1 SGDLS and CDR2 YYNGEE come from the germline V gene. Trimming took off 3 bases at V and 2 bases at J, with 12 bases between the two ends. The CDR3 covers 15 residues. The CDR3 region has the DNA TGTGCCAGCAGCGCCCAACAGGGAACCTACAATGAGCAGTTCTTC. Encoded protein: CASSAQQGTYNEQFF.

This clone occurred once. The rearrangement uses TRBV9 and TRBJ1-6, with no clear D. The CDR3 sequence is 14 residues long. The V gene's germline CDR1 is SGDLS and CDR2 YYNGEE. V dropped 0 bases and J dropped 7 bases, with 8 bases sitting between them. The CDR3 coding sequence is TGTGCCAGCAGCGTAGGGGCATCGAATTCACCCCTCCACTTT. Residues: CASSVGASNSPLHF.

This clone was detected a few times. The V gene is TRBV6-1, the J gene TRBJ1-2; 9 bases line up with TRBD1. Trimming cost V 3 bases and J 4 bases; bases outside gene matches: 9. From germline, CDR1 is MNHNS and CDR2 SASEGT. The CDR3 consists of 16 residues. The CDR3 protein is CASSESPGQGAYGYTF. The CDR3 DNA follows: TGTGCCAGCAGTGAGTCACCGGGACAGGGCGCCTATGGCTACACCTTC.

The chain is built from TRBV6-5 and TRBJ1-3, with D unclear. V was trimmed by 6 bases and J by 0 bases, leaving 12 bases between them. The CDR3 spans 15 residues. Germline lookup yields CDR1 MNHEY and CDR2 SVGAGI. CDR3 sequence (DNA): TGTGCCAGCAGGCCTGCGGCAGCCTCTGGAAACACCATATATTTT. It encodes CASRPAAASGNTIYF.

This chain uses TRBV19 with TRBJ1-4; 12 bases line up with TRBD1. V lost 5 bases and J lost 7; bases outside the gene matches: 5. The germline V gene encodes CDR1 LNHDA and CDR2 SQIVND (reference sequence). The CDR3 contains 15 residues. The CDR3 reads CASSLTGQGAEKLFF. CDR3 in DNA: TGTGCCAGTAGTTTAACGGGACAGGGGGCTGAAAAACTGTTTTTT.

The J gene is TRBJ1-6, the V gene TRBV19, with 8 bases identical to TRBD1. J lost 9 bases, V lost 6 bases, and 7 bases had no gene match. The CDR3 sequence is 14 residues long. Germline-derived CDR1 and CDR2 are LNHDA and SQIVND (reference sequence). CDR3 sequence: CASSPGQAGSPLHF. In nucleotides, the CDR3 is TGTGCCAGTAGCCCGGGACAGGCCGGTTCACCCCTCCACTTT.

The chain couples TRBV25-1 to TRBJ1-2; D gene unclear. The germline CDR1 and CDR2 sequences are MGHDK and SYGVNS. V lost 11 bases and J lost 4, with 11 bases in between. The CDR3 runs 11 residues. CDR3 protein: CAASTFYGYTF. For the CDR3, the DNA is TGTGCCGCCAGTACCTTCTATGGCTACACCTTC.

The chain joins TRBV30 to TRBJ1-1; D may be TRBD1 (5 bases). The germline V and J ends were trimmed by 3 bases and 2 bases, with 16 bases remaining between them. From germline, CDR1 is GTSNPN and CDR2 SVGIG (reference sequence). This CDR3 has 15 amino acids. The CDR3 loop reads CAWRGGRVVNTEAFF. CDR3 nucleotide sequence: TGTGCCTGGAGGGGGGGTCGGGTGGTAAACACTGAAGCTTTCTTT.

The chain is built from TRBV5-1 and TRBJ2-3; 8 nucleotides match TRBD2. The V gene end was trimmed by 4 bases and the J gene end by 0 bases; junction bases not matched to a gene: 13. The CDR3 totals 18 residues. Germline V lookup: CDR1 SGHRS, CDR2 YFSETQ. CDR3 sequence: CASSRTGGRPTSTDTQYF. The CDR3 DNA is TGCGCCAGCAGCCGGACGGGCGGGAGGCCGACTAGCACAGATACGCAGTATTTT.

The chain uses TRBV9 and TRBJ2-5; possible D gene TRBD2, 7 bases. Germline lookup yields CDR1 SGDLS and CDR2 YYNGEE. V lost 0 bases and J 5 bases, leaving 8 bases between the germline ends. The CDR3 spans 13 residues. The CDR3 region is CASSVEGGETQYF. The CDR3 nucleotides are TGTGCCAGCAGCGTAGAGGGGGGGGAGACCCAGTACTTC.

The V call is TRBV9, the J call TRBJ2-3; 7 bases align to TRBD2. The CDR3 extends over 16 amino acids. The germline V gene encodes CDR1 SGDLS and CDR2 YYNGEE. V trimming: 2 bases; J trimming: 5 bases; junction bases outside the gene matches: 11. DNA of the CDR3: TGTGCCAGCAGCGTTGGGATGTGGGGGGGTGGAGATACGCAGTATTTT. This encodes CASSVGMWGGGDTQYF.

CDR3 in DNA: TGTGCCAGCAGCTTGGACAGGGGGAACTACGAGCAGTACTTC. Encoded protein: CASSLDRGNYEQYF. The chain combines TRBV7-2 with TRBJ2-7; 10 nucleotides match TRBD1. CDR3 size: 14 residues. In germline, CDR1 is SGHTA, CDR2 FQGNSA. With V trimmed by 3 bases and J by 3 bases, 2 bases remained unmatched.

V gene TRBV6-4 combines with J gene TRBJ1-2, with 9 bases lining up with TRBD1. Germline V gene lookup returns CDR1 MRHNA and CDR2 SNTAGT. V dropped 6 bases and J dropped 5; count of bases not matched to a gene: 10. The CDR3 covers 15 residues. The CDR3 spells CASSEETGGGYGYTF. The CDR3 DNA follows: TGTGCCAGCAGCGAAGAAACAGGGGGCGGGTATGGCTACACCTTC.

The chain links TRBV7-9 to TRBJ2-7; the D gene is possibly TRBD1 (5 bases). V was clipped by 2 bases and J by 2 bases, with 10 bases between them. The CDR3 loop spans 14 amino acids. Germline V gene lookup returns CDR1 SEHNR and CDR2 FQNEAQ (reference sequence). In nucleotides, the CDR3 is TGTGCCAGCAGCTTACCAGCAGGGCCCTACGAGCAGTACTTC. It yields the protein CASSLPAGPYEQYF.

CDR3 sequence reads: CASSHRVVQNSPLHF. DNA of the CDR3: TGTGCCAGCAGCCACCGCGTCGTCCAAAATTCACCCCTCCACTTT. The rearrangement joins TRBV7-2 to TRBJ1-6; no reliable D call. Trimming pared 5 bases from V and 7 bases from J, leaving 15 bases between. CDR3 length equals 15 residues. Germline assignment: CDR1 SGHTA and CDR2 FQGNSA.

The chain carries TRBV9 and TRBJ2-6; D perhaps matches TRBD1 (5 bases). V was cut by 0 bases and J by 0 bases, with 13 bases left in between. Germline CDR1 SGDLS, CDR2 YYNGEE. The CDR3 runs 18 residues. CDR3 coding DNA: TGTGCCAGCAGCGTAGCGTATCAGGGCTTCTCTGGGGCCAACGTCCTGACTTTC. The encoded protein is CASSVAYQGFSGANVLTF.

The V call is TRBV12-5, the J call TRBJ2-2; D may be TRBD2 (6 bases). Germline V gives CDR1 LGHNT, CDR2 FRNRAP. The length of the CDR3 is 15 residues. V was trimmed by 1 base and J by 6 bases, leaving 12 bases between them. CDR3 sequence (DNA): TGTGCTAGTGGTTTGGGAGGCGGGACCGCCGGGGAGCTGTTTTTT. This encodes CASGLGGGTAGELFF.

The V call is TRBV19, the J call TRBJ1-1; unclear D gene. Trimming took off 5 bases at V and 4 bases at J, with 5 bases between the two ends. This CDR3 spans 11 amino acids. Germline V gene lookup returns CDR1 LNHDA and CDR2 SQIVND (reference sequence). The chain's CDR3 is CASSRVTEAFF. Written as DNA, the CDR3 is TGTGCCAGTAGTCGGGTCACTGAAGCTTTCTTT.

This clone was seen once. The gene calls are TRBV9 and TRBJ2-1; D is perhaps TRBD1 (5 bases). Germline-derived CDR1 and CDR2 are SGDLS and YYNGEE. Deletions cut 4 bases from V and 0 bases from J, with 8 bases between. The CDR3 contains 14 residues. This CDR3 is CASSPDSSYNEQFF. CDR3 bases: TGTGCCAGCAGCCCTGACAGCTCCTACAATGAGCAGTTCTTC.

Regarding this clone: The sample carries other DNA sequences with the same CDR3. CDR3 in DNA: TGTGCCAGCAGTTTAAGCGACAGGGCGGCTGGCTACACCTTC. Translating it yields CASSLSDRAAGYTF. The chain joins TRBV27 to TRBJ1-2; 7 bases fit TRBD1. This CDR3 comprises 14 residues. CDR1 is MNHEY and CDR2 is SMNVEV in the germline V gene (reference sequence). J gave up 7 bases and V 2 bases, and 7 bases lay outside the gene matches.

The rearrangement uses TRBV5-1 and TRBJ2-7; 7 nucleotides agree with TRBD1. The CDR3 covers 16 residues. J was trimmed by 0 bases and V by 2 bases; bases with no gene match: 8. Germline assignment: CDR1 SGHRS and CDR2 YFSETQ. The CDR3 protein is CASSLTGTASSYEQYF. The CDR3 DNA follows: TGCGCCAGCAGCTTAACCGGGACAGCTAGCTCCTACGAGCAGTACTTC.

The chain has TRBV6-1 and TRBJ2-1; 10 nucleotides agree with TRBD1. V trimming: 6 bases; J trimming: 8 bases; junction bases outside the gene matches: 7. The germline CDR1 and CDR2 sequences are MNHNS and SASEGT. CDR3 length: 14 amino acids. CDR3 region: CASRRQGALYEQFF. Here the CDR3 DNA reads TGTGCCAGCAGACGACAGGGGGCATTATATGAGCAGTTCTTC.

The chain uses TRBV7-2 and TRBJ1-1; 7 bases map to TRBD1. In germline, CDR1 is SGHTA, CDR2 FQGNSA. Unmatched junction bases numbered 6, after V lost 4 bases and J lost 4 bases. The CDR3 totals 14 residues. In nucleotides, the CDR3 is TGTGCCAGCAGCTCTGACAGGGATCGCACTGAAGCTTTCTTT. Translated, it gives CASSSDRDRTEAFF.